These T cell receptor beta chains were read from a single sample in a study of shared clonotypes between healthy human individuals. This table comes from immunoSEQ multiplex PCR, and its TCRdb copy is limited to in-frame clones, with some not included. In the table there are some 2,500,000 clones, approximately 94% of which are singletons. The source material was naive CD4+ T cells from PBMCs. The receptor source for this set is a man aged 18 to 30 in good health. Some clones in this sample may be carry-over from other donors' samples. Both conserved end residues are part of each CDR3. D genes are given only for firm matches. Rows give clone size only sometimes, using once, few, many, or a class for an expanded clone.

clone_size j_call cdr3_length d_call v_call cdr3_aa cdr3_nt
NA TRBJ2-3 19 NA TRBV21-1 CASSKPGTSGRSRPDTQYF TGTGCCAGCAGCAAGCCCGGGACTAGCGGGAGGAGCCGGCCAGATACGCAGTATTTT
NA TRBJ2-2 18 TRBD2 TRBV7-3 CASSARRLAGGPTGELFF TGTGCCAGCAGCGCTAGACGTCTAGCGGGAGGGCCCACCGGGGAGCTGTTTTTT
NA TRBJ2-2 17 NA TRBV11-3 CASSPMPSGSGTGELFF TGTGCCAGCAGCCCTATGCCTTCAGGGAGTGGCACCGGGGAGCTGTTTTTT
NA TRBJ1-5 12 NA TRBV28 CASSIPTTAQHF TGTGCCAGCAGTATTCCAACCACAGCCCAGCATTTT
NA TRBJ2-2 15 TRBD1 TRBV19 CASRGTGGNTGELFF TGTGCCAGCCGAGGGACAGGGGGAAACACCGGGGAGCTGTTTTTT
NA TRBJ2-1 14 TRBD1 TRBV7-6 CASSFPGQGDEQFF TGTGCCAGCAGCTTCCCGGGACAGGGAGATGAGCAGTTCTTC
NA TRBJ1-6 15 TRBD1 TRBV7-9 CASSHVRGLDSPLHF TGTGCCAGCAGTCACGTCAGGGGGCTCGATTCACCCCTCCACTTT
once TRBJ1-4 16 TRBD1 TRBV15 CATSRGRTGANEKLFF TGTGCCACCAGCAGAGGGAGGACAGGGGCTAATGAAAAACTGTTTTTT
NA TRBJ2-1 16 NA TRBV5-1 CASSLVSGASNNEQFF TGCGCCAGCAGCTTGGTGTCGGGGGCCTCCAATAATGAGCAGTTCTTC
NA TRBJ2-6 16 NA TRBV28 CASSTRPGPGANVLTF TGTGCCAGCAGTACCCGTCCGGGGCCTGGGGCCAACGTCCTGACTTTC
NA TRBJ1-2 15 NA TRBV28 CASSLLAAQTYGYTF TGTGCCAGCAGTTTATTGGCCGCACAGACCTATGGCTACACCTTC
NA TRBJ2-1 15 NA TRBV2 CASRDMSSSYNEQFF TGTGCCAGCAGAGACATGTCGAGCTCCTACAATGAGCAGTTCTTC
NA TRBJ2-7 11 NA TRBV27 CASRTMDEQYF TGTGCCAGCCGCACCATGGACGAGCAGTACTTC
NA TRBJ2-4 17 NA TRBV5-1 CASSLEGTRLAKNIQYF TGCGCCAGCAGCTTGGAAGGGACTCGTCTAGCCAAAAACATTCAGTACTTC
NA TRBJ2-1 15 NA TRBV6-1 CASEHGDLGYNEQFF TGTGCCAGCGAACACGGGGACTTGGGCTACAATGAGCAGTTCTTC
NA TRBJ1-5 12 NA TRBV28 CASSPSTRAQHF TGTGCCAGCAGTCCCTCGACACGGGCCCAGCATTTT
NA TRBJ2-7 14 NA TRBV5-1 CASRWGGAAYEQYF TGCGCCAGCAGATGGGGTGGGGCAGCCTACGAGCAGTACTTC
NA TRBJ2-3 14 TRBD2 TRBV7-9 CASSSFGRGDTQYF TGTGCCAGCAGCTCCTTCGGGAGGGGTGATACGCAGTATTTT
NA TRBJ1-1 13 NA TRBV28 CASSLPGFREAFF TGTGCCAGCAGTTTGCCGGGGTTCCGAGAAGCTTTCTTT
NA TRBJ2-2 17 NA TRBV19 CASSMGRGWGRPGELFF TGTGCCAGTAGTATGGGTCGCGGTTGGGGGCGCCCCGGGGAGCTGTTTTTT
NA TRBJ1-3 14 NA TRBV4-2 CASSGGASGNTIYF TGTGCCAGCTCGGGAGGAGCCTCTGGAAACACCATATATTTT
NA TRBJ2-7 16 NA TRBV9 CASSATPGGHSYEQYF TGTGCCAGCAGCGCCACCCCTGGGGGTCACTCCTACGAGCAGTACTTC
NA TRBJ1-4 17 TRBD1 TRBV5-1 CASSSGTGGLTNEKLFF TGCGCCAGCAGCTCCGGGACAGGGGGCTTGACTAATGAAAAACTGTTTTTT
NA TRBJ1-5 15 NA TRBV4-1 CASSQGADSNQPQHF TGCGCCAGCAGCCAAGGGGCAGATAGCAATCAGCCCCAGCATTTT
NA TRBJ2-7 15 NA TRBV18 CASSPAGTVSYEQYF TGTGCCAGCTCACCGGCAGGGACGGTCTCCTACGAGCAGTACTTC
NA TRBJ2-7 13 NA TRBV5-4 CASSLTGEGEQYF TGTGCCAGCAGCTTGACAGGGGAGGGCGAGCAGTACTTC
NA TRBJ2-7 15 TRBD1 TRBV6-6 CASSYDGTGPYEQYF TGTGCCAGCAGTTACGATGGGACAGGGCCCTACGAGCAGTACTTC
NA TRBJ1-5 14 NA TRBV28 CASSFLGMGQPQHF TGTGCCAGCAGTTTTCTAGGGATGGGCCAGCCCCAGCATTTT
NA TRBJ2-5 15 NA TRBV5-1 CASSLGASGRETQYF TGCGCCAGCAGCTTGGGGGCCAGTGGCCGGGAGACCCAGTACTTC
once TRBJ1-5 16 NA TRBV5-1 CASSAVLAGPNQPQHF TGCGCCAGCAGCGCAGTTCTTGCGGGCCCTAATCAGCCCCAGCATTTT
few TRBJ2-7 14 TRBD2 TRBV6-5 CASSYSRGAYEQYF TGTGCCAGCAGTTACTCTCGGGGGGCCTACGAGCAGTACTTC
NA TRBJ1-2 13 TRBD1 TRBV11-2 CASSVTGTDGYTF TGTGCCAGCAGTGTGACAGGGACCGATGGCTACACCTTC